These T cell receptor beta chains were read from a single sample in a study of OX40 agonist ivuxolimab in advanced cancers. The protocol was immunoSEQ multiplex PCR, while the TCRdb copy is restricted to in-frame clones and leaves out a portion. The data show 45,000 or so clones, 65% to 90% seen once. The sequenced sample was CD4+ or CD8+ T cells sorted from blood, obtained in a trial of the OX40 agonist ivuxolimab. Source of these receptors: an adult with an advanced solid tumor such as melanoma, head and neck, liver or kidney cancer. Both conserved end residues are part of each CDR3. A D gene is named only where the DNA matches it firmly. Part of the rows lack a size; the others show once, few, many or a class for expanded clones.

d_gene: TRBD1; v_gene: TRBV19; abundance: -; j_gene: TRBJ2-7; CDR3nt: TGTGCCAGTAGTATAGGGACAGGGCGAGACGAGCAGTACTTC; CDR3aa: CASSIGTGRDEQYF
d_gene: TRBD1; v_gene: TRBV2; abundance: once; j_gene: TRBJ1-6; CDR3nt: TGTGCCAGCAGGGGGGACAGGGGCTATAATTCACCCCTCCACTTT; CDR3aa: CASRGDRGYNSPLHF
d_gene: TRBD1; v_gene: TRBV29-1; abundance: -; j_gene: TRBJ1-2; CDR3nt: TGCAGCGTTGAGACAGGGAACTATGGCTACACCTTC; CDR3aa: CSVETGNYGYTF
d_gene: -; v_gene: TRBV7-9; abundance: -; j_gene: TRBJ2-5; CDR3nt: TGTGCCAGCAGCTTGGCTGACAGGATAGAGACCCAGTACTTC; CDR3aa: CASSLADRIETQYF
d_gene: -; v_gene: TRBV5-5; abundance: -; j_gene: TRBJ2-5; CDR3nt: TGTGCCAGCAGCTTGGGGCAAGCGTTATGGGGAGAGACCCAGTACTTC; CDR3aa: CASSLGQALWGETQYF
d_gene: -; v_gene: TRBV19; abundance: -; j_gene: TRBJ1-4; CDR3nt: TGTGCCAGTAGTGTTCAGGGTTCTGAAAAACTGTTTTTT; CDR3aa: CASSVQGSEKLFF
d_gene: TRBD1; v_gene: TRBV4-2; abundance: -; j_gene: TRBJ1-2; CDR3nt: TGTGCCAGCAGCCATCGAGGGACAGGGGATGGCTACACCTTC; CDR3aa: CASSHRGTGDGYTF
d_gene: -; v_gene: TRBV7-9; abundance: -; j_gene: TRBJ2-5; CDR3nt: TGTGCCAGCAGCCACCAGGGGGAGACCCAGTACTTC; CDR3aa: CASSHQGETQYF
d_gene: -; v_gene: TRBV5-1; abundance: -; j_gene: TRBJ2-3; CDR3nt: TGCGCCAGCAGCTTGGGCGGACCCACAGATACGCAGTATTTT; CDR3aa: CASSLGGPTDTQYF
d_gene: -; v_gene: TRBV2; abundance: -; j_gene: TRBJ2-7; CDR3nt: TGTGCCAGCAGGGGACGGTCAGGCAGTGGTCACGAGCAGTACTTC; CDR3aa: CASRGRSGSGHEQYF
d_gene: -; v_gene: TRBV4-1; abundance: -; j_gene: TRBJ2-2; CDR3nt: TGCGCCAGCAGCCAACAGGGGAACACCGGGGAGCTGTTTTTT; CDR3aa: CASSQQGNTGELFF
d_gene: -; v_gene: TRBV7-8; abundance: once; j_gene: TRBJ1-2; CDR3nt: TGTGCCAGCAGCTTAGCGGGCGTAAACTATGGCTACACCTTC; CDR3aa: CASSLAGVNYGYTF
d_gene: -; v_gene: TRBV27; abundance: -; j_gene: TRBJ1-2; CDR3nt: TGTGCCAGCAGTTTATTTGGGGGGCCGGATGGCTACACCTTC; CDR3aa: CASSLFGGPDGYTF
d_gene: TRBD1; v_gene: TRBV11-2; abundance: medium-sized; j_gene: TRBJ1-3; CDR3nt: TGTGCCAGCAGCAACCAACAGGGGCTTGGAAACACCATATATTTT; CDR3aa: CASSNQQGLGNTIYF
d_gene: TRBD1; v_gene: TRBV7-6; abundance: -; j_gene: TRBJ2-3; CDR3nt: TGTGCCAGCAGCCCGACGAGGGGGCCTAGCACAGATACGCAGTATTTT; CDR3aa: CASSPTRGPSTDTQYF
d_gene: TRBD2; v_gene: TRBV5-5; abundance: few; j_gene: TRBJ2-1; CDR3nt: TGTGCCAGCAAGCCGGGACTAGCAGGTGAGCAGTTCTTC; CDR3aa: CASKPGLAGEQFF
d_gene: -; v_gene: TRBV5-6; abundance: few; j_gene: TRBJ1-5; CDR3nt: TGTGCCAGCAGCTTAGGGGGGCCGGGCCGGGACAATCAGCCCCAGCATTTT; CDR3aa: CASSLGGPGRDNQPQHF
d_gene: -; v_gene: TRBV28; abundance: -; j_gene: TRBJ2-4; CDR3nt: TGTGCCAGCCGTGGTACTATAGGGGCCAAAAACATTCAGTACTTC; CDR3aa: CASRGTIGAKNIQYF
d_gene: -; v_gene: TRBV18; abundance: -; j_gene: TRBJ2-2; CDR3nt: TGTGCCAGCTCACCAACAGCCACGAACACCGGGGAGCTGTTTTTT; CDR3aa: CASSPTATNTGELFF
d_gene: -; v_gene: TRBV30; abundance: once; j_gene: TRBJ1-2; CDR3nt: TGTGCCTGGAGCCCCATCACGGAAACTGGCTACACCTTC; CDR3aa: CAWSPITETGYTF
d_gene: TRBD2; v_gene: TRBV19; abundance: -; j_gene: TRBJ2-1; CDR3nt: TGTGCCAGTAACCCGACTAGCGGGAGGGTAAATGAGCAGTTCTTC; CDR3aa: CASNPTSGRVNEQFF
d_gene: -; v_gene: TRBV19; abundance: -; j_gene: TRBJ1-1; CDR3nt: TGTGCCAGTAGTATCCCCGACCTGAACACTGAAGCTTTCTTT; CDR3aa: CASSIPDLNTEAFF
d_gene: TRBD1; v_gene: TRBV30; abundance: -; j_gene: TRBJ1-2; CDR3nt: TGTGCCTGGAGTGTCGCCAGGGGGGCCCCCTATGGCTACACCTTC; CDR3aa: CAWSVARGAPYGYTF
d_gene: -; v_gene: TRBV7-2; abundance: -; j_gene: TRBJ2-5; CDR3nt: TGTGCCAGCAGTACTCGATCGGGGACCCAGTACTTC; CDR3aa: CASSTRSGTQYF
d_gene: TRBD1; v_gene: TRBV27; abundance: -; j_gene: TRBJ1-4; CDR3nt: TGTGCCAGCAGCCAGTCAGGGACAGGGGCGGTCGGAAAACTGTTTTTT; CDR3aa: CASSQSGTGAVGKLFF
d_gene: TRBD2; v_gene: TRBV10-3; abundance: -; j_gene: TRBJ2-5; CDR3nt: TGTGCCATCAGCCCTAGCGGGTACCAAGAGACCCAGTACTTC; CDR3aa: CAISPSGYQETQYF
d_gene: -; v_gene: TRBV11-2; abundance: few; j_gene: TRBJ1-1; CDR3nt: TGTGCCAGCAGCTTAGCCCCGGGGGGTCTGGGGGAGGTGAACACTGAAGCTTTCTTT; CDR3aa: CASSLAPGGLGEVNTEAFF
d_gene: -; v_gene: TRBV25-1; abundance: -; j_gene: TRBJ1-1; CDR3nt: TGTGCCAGCAGTGGACCAGGGTTGGGCACTGAAGCTTTCTTT; CDR3aa: CASSGPGLGTEAFF
d_gene: -; v_gene: TRBV11-1; abundance: -; j_gene: TRBJ2-1; CDR3nt: TGTGCCAGCAGCTTTGGGGGCACCAGCTCCTACAATGAGCAGTTCTTC; CDR3aa: CASSFGGTSSYNEQFF
d_gene: -; v_gene: TRBV2; abundance: -; j_gene: TRBJ2-5; CDR3nt: TGTGCCAGCAGTGATGGGGAGACCCAGTACTTC; CDR3aa: CASSDGETQYF
d_gene: -; v_gene: TRBV5-1; abundance: -; j_gene: TRBJ1-6; CDR3nt: TGCGCCAGCAGCTTAATAGACCCATCACCCCTCCACTTT; CDR3aa: CASSLIDPSPLHF
d_gene: -; v_gene: TRBV6-1; abundance: -; j_gene: TRBJ1-5; CDR3nt: TGTGCCAGCAGTGAAGTTAATAGCAATCAGCCCCAGCATTTT; CDR3aa: CASSEVNSNQPQHF
d_gene: TRBD1; v_gene: TRBV27; abundance: -; j_gene: TRBJ1-5; CDR3nt: TGTGCCAGCAGTTTATCGAAGGGGACAGGGTATCAGCCCCAGCATTTT; CDR3aa: CASSLSKGTGYQPQHF
d_gene: -; v_gene: TRBV15; abundance: once; j_gene: TRBJ2-7; CDR3nt: TGTGCCACCAGCAGAGGTGGAGCCGTACTTTCCTACGAGCAGTACTTC; CDR3aa: CATSRGGAVLSYEQYF
d_gene: TRBD2; v_gene: TRBV28; abundance: -; j_gene: TRBJ2-1; CDR3nt: TGTGCCAGCAGTTTATGGATTGGACTAGCGGTATACAATGAGCAGTTCTTC; CDR3aa: CASSLWIGLAVYNEQFF
d_gene: -; v_gene: TRBV18; abundance: few; j_gene: TRBJ1-6; CDR3nt: TGTGCCAGCTCATACAGTAGCTCCTATAATTCACCCCTCCACTTT; CDR3aa: CASSYSSSYNSPLHF
d_gene: -; v_gene: TRBV19; abundance: -; j_gene: TRBJ1-1; CDR3nt: TGTGCCAGTAGTATAGATTGGGGGGCTGGCACTGAAGCTTTCTTT; CDR3aa: CASSIDWGAGTEAFF
d_gene: TRBD1; v_gene: TRBV5-6; abundance: -; j_gene: TRBJ1-2; CDR3nt: TGTGCCAGCAGAAATACTGGGACAGCGACTAACTATGGCTACACCTTC; CDR3aa: CASRNTGTATNYGYTF
d_gene: TRBD2; v_gene: TRBV5-4; abundance: -; j_gene: TRBJ2-1; CDR3nt: TGTGCCAGCAGCCGTAGCGGGGGCTCCTACAATGAGCAGTTCTTC; CDR3aa: CASSRSGGSYNEQFF
d_gene: -; v_gene: TRBV18; abundance: -; j_gene: TRBJ1-4; CDR3nt: TGTGCCAGCTCACCATTAGGGAGGGGCTTGCCTGATGAAAAACTGTTTTTT; CDR3aa: CASSPLGRGLPDEKLFF
d_gene: -; v_gene: TRBV6-1; abundance: -; j_gene: TRBJ1-5; CDR3nt: TGTGCCAGCAGTGTTGGGGGGTCTGATCAGCCCCAGCATTTT; CDR3aa: CASSVGGSDQPQHF
d_gene: TRBD1; v_gene: TRBV28; abundance: -; j_gene: TRBJ1-3; CDR3nt: TGTGCCAGCAGTTCCGGGACAGGGATCGCCGGAAACACCATATATTTT; CDR3aa: CASSSGTGIAGNTIYF
d_gene: TRBD1; v_gene: TRBV27; abundance: -; j_gene: TRBJ2-5; CDR3nt: TGTGCCAGCAGTTTATTGGGCCAGGGGGCAGTGACCCAGTACTTC; CDR3aa: CASSLLGQGAVTQYF
d_gene: -; v_gene: TRBV7-2; abundance: -; j_gene: TRBJ2-7; CDR3nt: TGTGCCAGCAGCAAAGACAGCTTCTCCTACGAGCAGTACTTC; CDR3aa: CASSKDSFSYEQYF
d_gene: -; v_gene: TRBV28; abundance: -; j_gene: TRBJ1-1; CDR3nt: TGTGCCAGCAGTTTATATAGCAGTTACACTGAAGCTTTCTTT; CDR3aa: CASSLYSSYTEAFF
d_gene: TRBD1; v_gene: TRBV19; abundance: -; j_gene: TRBJ2-7; CDR3nt: TGTGCCAGCCAGGACAGGACACTCTCCTACGAGCAGTACTTC; CDR3aa: CASQDRTLSYEQYF